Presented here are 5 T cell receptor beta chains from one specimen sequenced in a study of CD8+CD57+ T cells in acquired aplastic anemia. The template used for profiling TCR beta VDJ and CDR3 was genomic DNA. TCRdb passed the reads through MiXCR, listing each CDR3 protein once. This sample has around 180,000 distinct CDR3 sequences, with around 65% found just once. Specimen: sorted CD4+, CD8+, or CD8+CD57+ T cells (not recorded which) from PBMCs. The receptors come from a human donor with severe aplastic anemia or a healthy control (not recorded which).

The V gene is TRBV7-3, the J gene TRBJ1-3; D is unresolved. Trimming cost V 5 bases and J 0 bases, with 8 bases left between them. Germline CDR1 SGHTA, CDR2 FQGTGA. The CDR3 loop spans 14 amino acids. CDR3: CASSPWVSGNTIYF. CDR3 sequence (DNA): TGTGCCAGCAGCCCCTGGGTCTCTGGAAACACCATATATTTT.

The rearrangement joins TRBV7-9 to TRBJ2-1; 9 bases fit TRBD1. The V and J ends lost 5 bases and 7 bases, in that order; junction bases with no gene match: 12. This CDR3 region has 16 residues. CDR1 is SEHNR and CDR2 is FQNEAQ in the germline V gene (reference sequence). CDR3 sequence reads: CASSMTGGISVNEQFF. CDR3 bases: TGTGCCAGCAGCATGACAGGGGGTATATCGGTTAATGAGCAGTTCTTC.

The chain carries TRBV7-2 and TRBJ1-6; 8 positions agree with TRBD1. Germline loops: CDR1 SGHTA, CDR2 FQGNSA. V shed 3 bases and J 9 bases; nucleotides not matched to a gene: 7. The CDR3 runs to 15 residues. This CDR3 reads CASSFLGQGSSPLHF. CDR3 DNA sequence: TGTGCCAGCAGCTTCTTAGGACAGGGAAGTTCACCCCTCCACTTT. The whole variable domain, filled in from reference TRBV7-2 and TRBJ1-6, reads GAGVSQSPSNKVTEKGKDVELRCDPISGHTALYWYRQSLGQGLEFLIYFQGNSAPDKSGLPSDRFSAERTGGSVSTLTIQRTQQEDSAVYLCASSFLGQGSSPLHFGNGTRLTVT.

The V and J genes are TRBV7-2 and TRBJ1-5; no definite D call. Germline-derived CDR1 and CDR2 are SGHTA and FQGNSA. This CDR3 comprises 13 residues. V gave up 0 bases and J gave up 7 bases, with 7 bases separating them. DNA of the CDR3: TGTGCCAGCAGCTTAGCCGGAGGCCAGCCCCAGCATTTT. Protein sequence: CASSLAGGQPQHF.

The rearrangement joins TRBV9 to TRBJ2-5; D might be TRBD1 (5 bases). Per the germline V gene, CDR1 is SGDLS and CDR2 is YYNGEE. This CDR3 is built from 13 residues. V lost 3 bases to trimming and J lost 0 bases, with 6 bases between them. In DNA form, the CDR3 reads TGTGCCAGCAGCGAGACAGACCAAGAGACCCAGTACTTC. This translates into CASSETDQETQYF. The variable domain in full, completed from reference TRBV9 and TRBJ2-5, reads DSGVTQTPKHLITATGQRVTLRCSPRSGDLSVYWYQQSLDQGLQFLIQYYNGEERAKGNILERFSAQQFPDLHSELNLSSLELGDSALYFCASSETDQETQYFGPGTRLLVL.